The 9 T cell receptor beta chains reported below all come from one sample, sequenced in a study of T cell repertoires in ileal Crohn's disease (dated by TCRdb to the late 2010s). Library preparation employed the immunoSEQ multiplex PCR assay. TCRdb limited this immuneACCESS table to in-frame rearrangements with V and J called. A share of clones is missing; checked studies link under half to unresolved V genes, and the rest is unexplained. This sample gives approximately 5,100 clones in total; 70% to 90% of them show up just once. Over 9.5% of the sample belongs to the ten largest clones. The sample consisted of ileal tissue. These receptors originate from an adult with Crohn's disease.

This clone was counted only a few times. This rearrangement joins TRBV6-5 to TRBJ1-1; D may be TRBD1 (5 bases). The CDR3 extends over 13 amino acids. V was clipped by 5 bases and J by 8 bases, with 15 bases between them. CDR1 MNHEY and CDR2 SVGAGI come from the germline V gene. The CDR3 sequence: CASSTYTGSEAFF. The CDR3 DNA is TGTGCCAGCAGTACATATACAGGATCCGAAGCTTTCTTT.

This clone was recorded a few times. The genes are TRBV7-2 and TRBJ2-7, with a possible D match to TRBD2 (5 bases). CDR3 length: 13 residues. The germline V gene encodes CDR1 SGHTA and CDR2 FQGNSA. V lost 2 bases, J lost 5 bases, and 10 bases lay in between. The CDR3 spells CASSLFSGNEQYF. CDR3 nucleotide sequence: TGTGCCAGCAGCTTATTTTCGGGGAACGAGCAGTACTTC.

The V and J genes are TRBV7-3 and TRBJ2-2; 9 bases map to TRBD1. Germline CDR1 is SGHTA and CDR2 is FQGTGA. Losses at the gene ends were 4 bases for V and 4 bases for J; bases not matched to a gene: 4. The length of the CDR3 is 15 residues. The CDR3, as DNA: TGTGCCAGCAGCTCCGGGACAGGGACCACCGGGGAGCTGTTTTTT. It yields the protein CASSSGTGTTGELFF. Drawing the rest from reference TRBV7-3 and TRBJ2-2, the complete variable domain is GAGVSQTPSNKVTEKGKYVELRCDPISGHTALYWYRQSLGQGPEFLIYFQGTGAADDSGLPNDRFFAVRPEGSVSTLKIQRTERGDSAVYLCASSSGTGTTGELFFGEGSRLTVL.

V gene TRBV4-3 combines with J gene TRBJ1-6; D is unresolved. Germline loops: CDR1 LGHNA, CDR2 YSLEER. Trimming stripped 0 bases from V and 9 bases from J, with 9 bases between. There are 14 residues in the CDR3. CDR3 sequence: CASSQDQEGSPLHF. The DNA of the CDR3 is TGCGCCAGCAGCCAAGATCAGGAAGGTTCACCCCTCCACTTT.

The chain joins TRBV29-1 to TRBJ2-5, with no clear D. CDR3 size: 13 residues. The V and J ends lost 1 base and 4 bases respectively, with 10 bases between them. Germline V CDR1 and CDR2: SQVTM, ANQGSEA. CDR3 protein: CSVEGGPIETQYF. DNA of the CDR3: TGCAGCGTTGAAGGTGGGCCTATAGAGACCCAGTACTTC.

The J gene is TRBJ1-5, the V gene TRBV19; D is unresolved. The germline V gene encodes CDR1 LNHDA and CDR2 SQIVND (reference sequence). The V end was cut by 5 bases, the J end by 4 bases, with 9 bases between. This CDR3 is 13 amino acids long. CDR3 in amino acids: CASSRLGNQPQHF. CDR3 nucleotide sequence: TGTGCCAGTAGTCGGCTCGGGAATCAGCCCCAGCATTTT.

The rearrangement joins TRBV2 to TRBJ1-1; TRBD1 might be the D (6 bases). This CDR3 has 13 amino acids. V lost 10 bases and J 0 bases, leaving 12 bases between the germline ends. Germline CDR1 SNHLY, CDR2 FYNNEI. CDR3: CATKGQMNTEAFF. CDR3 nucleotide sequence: TGTGCCACTAAGGGACAAATGAACACTGAAGCTTTCTTT.

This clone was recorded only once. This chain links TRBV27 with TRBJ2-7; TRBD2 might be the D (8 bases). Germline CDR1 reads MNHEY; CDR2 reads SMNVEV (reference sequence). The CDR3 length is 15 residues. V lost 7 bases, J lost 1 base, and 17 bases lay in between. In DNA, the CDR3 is TGTGCCAGCAAACCGGGAGGGGGCGGGTCCTACGAGCAGTACTTC. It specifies CASKPGGGGSYEQYF.

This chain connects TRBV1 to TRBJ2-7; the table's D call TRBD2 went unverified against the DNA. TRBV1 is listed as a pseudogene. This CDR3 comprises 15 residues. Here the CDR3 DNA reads TGCACCAGCAGCCAAGGACCGGGGTGCTTCGGGAAGCAGTACTTC. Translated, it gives CTSSQGPGCFGKQYF.